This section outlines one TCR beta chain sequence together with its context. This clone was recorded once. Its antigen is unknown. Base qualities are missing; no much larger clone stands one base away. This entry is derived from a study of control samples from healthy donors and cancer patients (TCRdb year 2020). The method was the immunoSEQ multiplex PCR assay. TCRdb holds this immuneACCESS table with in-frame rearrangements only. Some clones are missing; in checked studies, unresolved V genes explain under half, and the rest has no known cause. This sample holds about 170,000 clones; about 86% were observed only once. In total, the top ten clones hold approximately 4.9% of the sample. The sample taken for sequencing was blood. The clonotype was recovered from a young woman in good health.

The CDR3 corresponds to CASSLVMNRGLYEQYF. Read as DNA, the sequence is TGTGCCAGCAGCTTAGTAATGAACAGGGGCCTCTACGAGCAGTACTTC. The chain is encoded by TRBV7-2 joined to TRBJ2-7, and TRBD1 matches 7 of the central bases. CDR1 and CDR2 are drawn from the germline V gene: SGHTA, FQGNSA. V and J are trimmed by 1 base and 3 bases, and the gene matches miss 9 bases of the junction. Including cysteine and phenylalanine, the CDR3 has 16 amino acids. The entry retains the CDR3 DNA only, 48 bases that are in frame from base 1. This CDR3, with the reference TRBV7-2 and TRBJ2-7 proteins standing in past its ends, gives the full variable domain GAGVSQSPSNKVTEKGKDVELRCDPISGHTALYWYRQSLGQGLEFLIYFQGNSAPDKSGLPSDRFSAERTGGSVSTLTIQRTQQEDSAVYLCASSLVMNRGLYEQYFGPGTRLTVT.